This is a list of T cell receptor beta chains from one sample in a study of blood T cell repertoires in COVID-19. Data came from immunoSEQ multiplex PCR; TCRdb stores just in-frame clones and leaves some out. Among under 450,000 clones listed, approximately 90% were seen once. Sequenced: peripheral blood. Source of these receptors: a woman between 40 and 50 years old with COVID-19, enrolled during active disease. Both conserved end residues are part of each CDR3. A D gene is named only where the DNA matches it firmly. Expanded clones get a size class; other rows say once, few or many, or leave the size out.

clone size,J gene,V gene,CDR3 length,D gene,CDR3 protein,CDR3 DNA
.,TRBJ1-2,TRBV6-5,14,TRBD1,CASSYSDRVYGYTF,TGTGCCAGCAGTTACTCGGACAGGGTGTATGGCTACACCTTC
once,TRBJ2-5,TRBV7-9,15,.,CASSSAHTPQETQYF,TGTGCCAGCAGCTCCGCCCACACGCCGCAAGAGACCCAGTACTTC
.,TRBJ2-1,TRBV7-2,10,.,CASSQGEQFF,TGTGCCAGCAGCCAGGGGGAGCAGTTCTTC
.,TRBJ2-7,TRBV6-4,16,TRBD2,CAIPTRLAMSSYEQYF,TGTGCCATCCCGACGAGACTAGCGATGAGCTCCTACGAGCAGTACTTC
.,TRBJ2-5,TRBV19,15,TRBD1,CASSGTGLMPETQYF,TGTGCCAGTAGTGGGACAGGGTTAATGCCGGAGACCCAGTACTTC
.,TRBJ2-5,TRBV6-6,14,TRBD1,CASSRDRVQETQYF,TGTGCCAGCAGCCGCGACAGGGTCCAAGAGACCCAGTACTTC
.,TRBJ2-6,TRBV4-1,16,.,CASSQVRGPGANVLTF,TGCGCCAGCAGCCAAGTGCGGGGGCCTGGGGCCAACGTCCTGACTTTC
few,TRBJ1-4,TRBV5-1,15,.,CASSVDQRAGEKLFF,TGCGCCAGCAGCGTGGACCAGCGGGCAGGTGAAAAACTGTTTTTT
.,TRBJ2-5,TRBV6-2/TRBV6-3,12,.,CASSYPEETQYF,TGTGCCAGCAGTTACCCGGAAGAGACCCAGTACTTC
.,TRBJ2-1,TRBV18,19,TRBD1,CASSPPRQGHRSSYNEQFF,TGTGCCAGCTCACCACCGCGACAGGGACATCGATCGTCCTACAATGAGCAGTTCTTC
.,TRBJ2-7,TRBV28,13,.,CASSLHRAYEQYF,TGTGCCAGCAGTTTGCACAGAGCCTACGAGCAGTACTTC
few,TRBJ2-7,TRBV9,15,.,CASSVGGAASYEQYF,TGTGCCAGCAGCGTAGGTGGGGCCGCCTCCTACGAGCAGTACTTC
.,TRBJ2-6,TRBV7-3,17,.,CASSPQGSPSGANVLTF,TGTGCCAGCAGCCCCCAGGGGAGCCCCTCTGGGGCCAACGTCCTGACTTTC
.,TRBJ2-7,TRBV10-3,14,.,CAISESGMSYEQYF,TGTGCCATCAGTGAGTCCGGGATGTCCTACGAGCAGTACTTC
.,TRBJ2-1,TRBV19,14,TRBD1,CASLISGQGGEQFF,TGTGCCAGCCTGATCTCCGGACAGGGTGGTGAGCAGTTCTTC
.,TRBJ2-1,TRBV27,14,TRBD2,CASSRIAGVNEQFF,TGTGCCAGCAGTCGAATCGCGGGAGTTAATGAGCAGTTCTTC
.,TRBJ1-2,TRBV2,13,TRBD1,CASRGGQGDGYTF,TGTGCCAGCAGGGGTGGACAGGGTGACGGCTACACCTTC
.,TRBJ1-2,TRBV7-3,17,TRBD1,CASSSRTGSGLDNGYTF,TGTGCCAGCAGCTCGAGGACAGGGTCGGGGCTGGACAATGGCTACACCTTC
.,TRBJ1-1,TRBV19,15,TRBD1,CASSIDDRGPTEAFF,TGTGCCAGTAGTATAGACGACAGGGGGCCCACTGAAGCTTTCTTT
.,TRBJ1-2,TRBV5-1,14,TRBD1,CASSIGQVLGGYTF,TGCGCCAGCAGCATAGGACAGGTATTGGGTGGCTACACCTTC
.,TRBJ1-6,TRBV28,15,.,CASSSEQGYNSPLHF,TGTGCCAGCAGTTCTGAACAGGGTTATAATTCACCCCTCCACTTT
.,TRBJ2-3,TRBV3-1/TRBV3-2,16,TRBD2,CASSPRLAGSTDTQYF,TGTGCCAGCAGCCCCAGACTAGCGGGGTCCACAGATACGCAGTATTTT
.,TRBJ1-5,TRBV12-5,13,TRBD1,CASFSGGNQPQHF,TGTGCTAGTTTCTCAGGGGGTAATCAGCCCCAGCATTTT
.,TRBJ2-4,TRBV27,14,TRBD1,CASSRTGFKNIQYF,TGTGCCAGCAGTCGGACAGGGTTCAAAAACATTCAGTACTTC
.,TRBJ2-5,TRBV11-2,17,TRBD2,CASSRWTSGRAGETQYF,TGTGCCAGCAGCCGATGGACTAGCGGGAGAGCCGGGGAGACCCAGTACTTC
.,TRBJ2-7,TRBV27,13,.,CASSLFPAYEQYF,TGTGCCAGCAGTTTATTTCCGGCCTACGAGCAGTACTTC